The 8 T cell receptor beta chains in this list originate from one sample, sequenced in a study of CD8 T cells in Susac syndrome. Random hexamers served to reverse transcribe about 0.45 to 1 ug RNA. TCRdb itself ran the immunoSEQ multiplex PCR reads through MiXCR, one entry per CDR3 protein. The data show more than 110,000 distinct CDR3 sequences, roughly 94% seen once. The sample taken for sequencing was CD8+ T cells from PBMCs. The receptors were gathered from a human donor in good health.

The chain is built from TRBV7-9 and TRBJ2-1; D uncertain. V was clipped by 1 base and J by 8 bases, with 12 bases between them. The CDR3 is made up of 14 amino acids. Germline loops: CDR1 SEHNR, CDR2 FQNEAQ (reference sequence). CDR3 nucleotides: TGTGCCAGCAGCTTAGGTTTGGTTCCGGATGAGCAGTTCTTC. This codes for CASSLGLVPDEQFF.

As DNA, the CDR3 is TGTGCCAGCAGTTTATCAGCGGGAGGGCCCTACAATGAGCAGTTCTTC. This sequence encodes CASSLSAGGPYNEQFF. V gene TRBV27 combines with J gene TRBJ2-1, with 10 bases matching TRBD2. The germline V gene has CDR1 MNHEY and CDR2 SMNVEV (reference sequence). With V trimmed by 0 bases and J by 2 bases, 1 base remained unmatched. The CDR3 has 16 amino acids.

The chain uses TRBV2 and TRBJ2-7; D is perhaps TRBD1 or TRBD2 (5 bases each). Per the germline V gene, CDR1 is SNHLY and CDR2 is FYNNEI. The ends were cut back, 7 bases at V and 2 bases at J, with 15 bases in the middle. There are 14 residues in the CDR3. This chain's CDR3 is CASTPPQGPYEQYF. CDR3 in DNA: TGTGCCAGCACCCCCCCGCAGGGACCCTACGAGCAGTACTTC. Full variable domain (missing parts from reference TRBV2 and TRBJ2-7): EPEVTQTPSHQVTQMGQEVILRCVPISNHLYFYWYRQILGQKVEFLVSFYNNEISEKSEIFDDQFSVERPDGSNFTLKIRSTKLEDSAMYFCASTPPQGPYEQYFGPGTRLTVT.

The rearrangement links TRBV20-1 to TRBJ2-7, with unresolved D. V shed 5 bases and J shed 6 bases, with 14 bases lying between them. The CDR3 loop spans 12 amino acids. Germline CDR1 is DFQATT and CDR2 is SNEGSKA (reference sequence). The CDR3 DNA reads as TGCAGTGCTCCTAAACCCCTCGGCGAGCAGTACTTC. Encoded protein: CSAPKPLGEQYF.

This chain uses TRBV30 with TRBJ2-7; weak D call: TRBD2 (5 bases). V was cut by 3 bases and J by 1 base, with 16 bases left in between. Per the germline V gene, CDR1 is GTSNPN and CDR2 is SVGIG (reference sequence). The CDR3 has 15 amino acids. CDR3 bases: TGTGCCTGGAGCCCTAATGAGGGAGTTTCCTACGAGCAGTACTTC. As protein: CAWSPNEGVSYEQYF.

This sequence joins TRBV18 and TRBJ2-7; 9 bases agree with TRBD1. This CDR3 contains 14 residues. Per germline, CDR1 KGHSH and CDR2 LQKENI. Trimming cost V 4 bases and J 4 bases; bases outside gene matches: 5. The CDR3 nucleotides are TGTGCCAGCTCACTAACCGGGACAGGGTACGAGCAGTACTTC. It yields the protein CASSLTGTGYEQYF.

The V call is TRBV9, the J call TRBJ1-2; the D is unclear. Trimming left V 3 bases short and J 6 bases short, with 18 bases between. The V gene's germline CDR1 is SGDLS and CDR2 YYNGEE. The CDR3 consists of 15 residues. The CDR3 region has the DNA TGTGCCAGCAGCGCCGACGGAGGCTATAGGGATGGCTACACCTTC. It is translated as CASSADGGYRDGYTF.

The chain recombines TRBV27 with TRBJ1-2, with D possibly being TRBD1 (5 bases). The CDR3 length is 14 residues. Germline lookup yields CDR1 MNHEY and CDR2 SMNVEV (reference sequence). The V and J ends lost 0 bases and 1 base respectively, with 6 bases between them. The CDR3 loop is CASSLSGGNYGYTF. For the CDR3, the DNA is TGTGCCAGCAGTTTATCGGGGGGTAACTATGGCTACACCTTC.